Below are 25 T cell receptor beta chains sequenced from a single sample in a study of blood T cell repertoires in COVID-19. Produced via immunoSEQ multiplex PCR; TCRdb's table is partial and in-frame only. Found here are about 150,000 clones, about four fifths of them singletons; the top ten hold over 11%. The sample taken for sequencing was peripheral blood. The receptors derive from a woman at least 80 years old with acute or convalescent COVID-19.

The V and J genes are TRBV24-1 and TRBJ2-1; 7 nucleotides line up with TRBD1. This CDR3 spans 14 amino acids. CDR1 is KGHDR, CDR2 SFDVKD, per germline. V shed 2 bases, J shed 6 bases, and the junction held 3 bases outside the gene matches. CDR3 nucleotides: TGTGCCACCAGTGATTCTGGACAGGTCAATGAGCAGTTCTTC. Amino acids: CATSDSGQVNEQFF.

The rearrangement uses TRBV19 and TRBJ2-1; TRBD1 matches 8 bases. The trim removed 3 bases at V and 3 bases at J, leaving 7 bases unmatched. CDR3 length: 16 amino acids. From germline, CDR1 is LNHDA and CDR2 SQIVND (reference sequence). The DNA of the CDR3 is TGTGCCAGTAGTATTAACCTACAGGGGGGCTACAATGAGCAGTTCTTC. Translated: CASSINLQGGYNEQFF.

The V and J genes are TRBV15 and TRBJ2-5; 10 nucleotides align to TRBD2. Germline V gives CDR1 LNHNV, CDR2 YYDKDF (reference sequence). V dropped 3 bases and J dropped 5; count of bases not matched to a gene: 6. The CDR3 contains 15 residues. CDR3 in amino acids: CATSRLAGVRETQYF. As DNA, the CDR3 is TGTGCCACCAGCAGGCTAGCGGGAGTTCGGGAGACCCAGTACTTC.

The V gene is TRBV27, the J gene TRBJ2-4, with D maybe TRBD2 (7 bases). V dropped 3 bases and J dropped 0 bases, with 15 bases sitting between them. The CDR3 consists of 17 residues. Germline assignment: CDR1 MNHEY and CDR2 SMNVEV (reference sequence). CDR3 region: CASSLSGGALAKNIQYF. CDR3 sequence (DNA): TGTGCCAGCAGTTTGTCGGGGGGCGCTCTAGCCAAAAACATTCAGTACTTC.

The rearrangement joins TRBV13 to TRBJ2-3; 12 bases agree with TRBD2. CDR1 PRHDT and CDR2 FYEKMQ come from the germline V gene (reference sequence). V lost 7 bases and J lost 8; bases outside the gene matches: 7. The CDR3 totals 14 residues. Written as DNA, the CDR3 is TGTGCCAGCATCAGACGGACTAGCGGGATTACGCAGTATTTT. Translated, it gives CASIRRTSGITQYF. Based on the CDR3 plus reference TRBV13 and TRBJ2-3, the full variable domain is AAGVIQSPRHLIKEKRETATLKCYPIPRHDTVYWYQQGPGQDPQFLISFYEKMQSDKGSIPDRFSAQQFSDYHSELNMSSLELGDSALYFCASIRRTSGITQYFGPGTRLTVL.

This clone showed up just once. V usage is TRBV28 and J usage is TRBJ1-3, with TRBD1 matching 8 bases. V lost 2 bases, J lost 1 base, and 1 base stayed unmatched. The CDR3 consists of 15 residues. Germline loops: CDR1 MDHEN, CDR2 SYDVKM. This chain's CDR3 is CASSLQGASGNTIYF. For the CDR3, the DNA is TGTGCCAGCAGTTTACAGGGGGCATCTGGAAACACCATATATTTT.

This chain uses TRBV3-1 (or the pseudogene TRBV3-2) with TRBJ2-7; a weak D match, TRBD2 (6 bases). This CDR3 has 15 residues. Germline assignment: CDR1 LGHDT and CDR2 YNNKEL (reference sequence). V lost 1 base, J lost 0 bases, and 10 bases lay in between. The CDR3 DNA reads as TGTGCCAGCAGCCAAGCGGGACTCACCTCCTACGAGCAGTACTTC. The encoded protein is CASSQAGLTSYEQYF.

The chain has TRBV5-4 and TRBJ2-1; 11 bases line up with TRBD2. The CDR3 sequence is 15 residues long. Trimming cost V 5 bases and J 5 bases; bases outside gene matches: 6. Germline CDR1 is SGHNT and CDR2 is YYREEE (reference sequence). The CDR3 DNA reads as TGTGCCAGCAGGGACATAGCGGGGGGGCACAATGAGCAGTTCTTC. Translating gives CASRDIAGGHNEQFF.

In its sample, this clone was seen once. The V call is TRBV20-1, the J call TRBJ1-1; D unclear. The CDR3 has 11 amino acids. Germline V CDR1 and CDR2: DFQATT, SNEGSKA (reference sequence). The CDR3 bases are TGCAGCGGCCGGGGGAACACTGAAGCTTTCTTT. Its translation is CSGRGNTEAFF.

The V gene is TRBV24-1, the J gene TRBJ1-2; D uncertain. V lost 3 bases to trimming and J lost 4 bases, with 23 bases between them. CDR1 and CDR2 (germline): KGHDR, SFDVKD. The CDR3 runs to 18 residues. The chain's CDR3 is CATSDPSQSGSGSYGYTF. As DNA, the CDR3 is TGTGCCACCAGTGATCCATCACAGTCCGGGAGCGGGAGCTATGGCTACACCTTC.

This chain joins TRBV28 and TRBJ2-1, with 7 positions matching TRBD2. The germline CDR1 and CDR2 sequences are MDHEN and SYDVKM. The V segment lost 5 bases and the J segment 7 bases; nucleotides outside the gene matches: 11. The CDR3 length is 15 residues. As DNA, the CDR3 is TGTGCCAGCAGTCCCTACGGGGGAGGGCGAAATGAGCAGTTCTTC. Translated: CASSPYGGGRNEQFF.

A few counts support this clone. In DNA, the CDR3 is TGCGCCAGCAGCCCTACAGGGATGGCCCGGAACAATGAGCAGTTCTTC. Protein: CASSPTGMARNNEQFF. The V and J genes are TRBV4-1 and TRBJ2-1, with D maybe TRBD1 (6 bases). This CDR3 has 16 amino acids. V was clipped by 4 bases and J by 5 bases, with 18 bases between them. Germline V lookup: CDR1 MGHRA, CDR2 YSYEKL.

The chain carries TRBV28 and TRBJ2-7, with 12 bases matching TRBD2. In germline, CDR1 is MDHEN, CDR2 SYDVKM. The CDR3 sequence is 15 residues long. Unmatched junction bases numbered 1, after V lost 0 bases and J lost 4 bases. DNA for the CDR3: TGTGCCAGCAGTTTATGGACTAGCGGGAGATACGAGCAGTACTTC. Its translation: CASSLWTSGRYEQYF.

This chain connects TRBV27 to TRBJ2-7; D gene uncertain. The CDR3 sequence is 16 residues long. Trimming stripped 2 bases from V and 2 bases from J, with 16 bases between. Germline V gives CDR1 MNHEY, CDR2 SMNVEV (reference sequence). The CDR3 sequence is CASSLRLPTFPYEQYF. In DNA form, the CDR3 reads TGTGCCAGCAGTTTAAGACTCCCCACGTTCCCCTACGAGCAGTACTTC.

The rearrangement joins TRBV5-1 to TRBJ1-2, with a possible D match to TRBD1 (6 bases). The CDR3 extends over 12 amino acids. V was pared by 8 bases and J by 8 bases, with 16 bases between. Germline CDR1 SGHRS, CDR2 YFSETQ. CDR3 region: CASGGQSDGYTF. The DNA for the CDR3 is TGCGCCAGTGGAGGACAGTCTGACGGCTACACCTTC.

The gene calls are TRBV5-1 and TRBJ1-3; the D is unclear. The ends were cut back, 5 bases at V and 2 bases at J, with 8 bases in the middle. From germline, CDR1 is SGHRS and CDR2 YFSETQ. The CDR3 covers 13 residues. The CDR3, as DNA: TGCGCCAGCAGGGACGGGACTGGAAACACCATATATTTT. Amino acid sequence: CASRDGTGNTIYF.

The CDR3 DNA is TGCGCCAGCAGCAACCAACAGGGAAAGCAGTACTTC. Translating it yields CASSNQQGKQYF. V usage is TRBV5-1 and J usage is TRBJ2-7; D is perhaps TRBD1 (6 bases). Between the trimmed V and J ends, which lost 4 bases and 8 bases, there was a span of 13 bases. The germline V gene encodes CDR1 SGHRS and CDR2 YFSETQ. This CDR3 region has 12 residues. Complete variable domain (other parts from reference TRBV5-1 and TRBJ2-7): KAGVTQTPRYLIKTRGQQVTLSCSPISGHRSVSWYQQTPGQGLQFLFEYFSETQRNKGNFPGRFSGRQFSNSRSEMNVSTLELGDSALYLCASSNQQGKQYFGPGTRLTVT.

V usage is TRBV7-9 and J usage is TRBJ1-1; 7 positions match TRBD1. Per the germline V gene, CDR1 is SEHNR and CDR2 is FQNEAQ (reference sequence). V trimming: 5 bases; J trimming: 4 bases; junction bases outside the gene matches: 10. The CDR3 sequence is 15 residues long. CDR3: CASSPGGRLSTEAFF. DNA of the CDR3: TGTGCCAGCAGCCCAGGGGGAAGATTGAGCACTGAAGCTTTCTTT.

V and J are TRBV5-1 and TRBJ2-7, with unresolved D. With 5 bases removed from V and 3 bases from J, the gap between germline ends came to 15 bases. Germline values: CDR1 SGHRS, CDR2 YFSETQ. The CDR3 is 14 residues long. For the CDR3, the DNA is TGCGCCAGCAGACAAGACACCGCCTTCTACGAGCAGTACTTC. Translation: CASRQDTAFYEQYF.

The chain recombines TRBV6-1 with TRBJ1-6, with TRBD1 matching over 7 bases. The germline gives CDR1 MNHNS, CDR2 SASEGT. This CDR3 spans 16 amino acids. V shed 4 bases, J shed 4 bases, and the junction held 7 bases outside the gene matches. CDR3 bases: TGTGCCAGCAGTGCGCGCACAGGGGTTTATAATTCACCCCTCCACTTT. This gives the protein CASSARTGVYNSPLHF.

The chain couples TRBV27 to TRBJ2-2; D remains ambiguous. Trimming took 0 bases from V and 3 from J, leaving 14 bases between them. This CDR3 is built from 17 residues. Germline CDR1 and CDR2: MNHEY and SMNVEV (reference sequence). Here the CDR3 DNA reads TGTGCCAGCAGTTTATCGCCGGCCAGGTTCGACACCGGGGAGCTGTTTTTT. It yields the protein CASSLSPARFDTGELFF.

The chain is built from TRBV2 and TRBJ2-1, with 10 bases identical to TRBD1. CDR3 length equals 15 residues. CDR1 and CDR2 from the germline V gene are SNHLY and FYNNEI. J lost 7 bases, V lost 6 bases, and 9 bases had no gene match. DNA of the CDR3: TGTGCCAGCAGGCACTTGGACAGGGGGAATAATGAGCAGTTCTTC. Its protein product is CASRHLDRGNNEQFF.

The J gene is TRBJ1-1, the V gene TRBV6-5, with 9 bases matching TRBD1. After removal of 0 bases from V and 6 bases from J, the junction contained 8 bases not matched to a gene. The germline V gene has CDR1 MNHEY and CDR2 SVGAGI. CDR3 length: 16 residues. CDR3 loop: CASSYSDRGPVAEAFF. The CDR3 coding sequence is TGTGCCAGCAGTTACTCGGACAGGGGTCCCGTTGCTGAAGCTTTCTTT.

This chain connects TRBV29-1 to TRBJ2-7, with 11 nucleotides matching TRBD1. This CDR3 has 14 residues. Germline V gene data show CDR1 as SQVTM and CDR2 as ANQGSEA. The junction had 4 bases not matched to a gene; V was cut back by 6 bases and J by 0 bases. The chain's CDR3 is CSVTGTGGSYEQYF. The CDR3, as DNA: TGCAGCGTCACCGGGACAGGGGGCTCCTACGAGCAGTACTTC.

The chain has TRBV7-2 and TRBJ2-7, with TRBD2 identical over 13 bases. V shed 3 bases, J shed 0 bases, and the junction held 5 bases outside the gene matches. The CDR3 runs to 17 residues. Germline CDR1 and CDR2: SGHTA and FQGNSA. The CDR3 DNA reads TGTGCCAGCAGCTTCGGGACTAGCGGGGTGTTCTCCTACGAGCAGTACTTC. Its translation is CASSFGTSGVFSYEQYF.